These T cell receptor beta chains were read from a single sample in a study of liver allograft versus peripheral blood T cells. Each CDR3 protein is one row after TCRdb ran MiXCR on the reads. Of thousands of distinct CDR3 sequences in the sample, about 14% were seen once. These receptors all come from a human patient who had a liver transplant. Some T cells here may be from the graft donor. CDR3s include the opening cysteine and the closing phenylalanine or tryptophan. Fields, in order: J gene, V gene, clone size, D gene, CDR3 protein, CDR3 DNA. The D gene is left open where the match is weak. The listing skips clone size in some rows; elsewhere it reads once, few, many or a size class.

TRBJ1-2	TRBV7-9	-	TRBD1	CASSLGQGIVNYGYTF	TGTGCCAGCAGCTTAGGACAGGGTATCGTTAACTATGGCTACACCTTC
TRBJ2-7	TRBV29-1	medium-sized	TRBD1	CSGKGTGNEQYF	TGCAGCGGCAAGGGGACAGGCAACGAGCAGTACTTC
TRBJ1-6	TRBV3-2	-	-	CASGRYHSYNSPLHF	TGTGCCAGCGGACGGTATCACTCCTATAATTCACCCCTCCACTTT
TRBJ1-5	TRBV30	many	-	CAWSEGFNQPQHF	TGTGCCTGGAGTGAGGGATTCAATCAGCCCCAGCATTTT
TRBJ2-3	TRBV7-9	few	-	CASRDQGGGQYF	TGTGCCAGCAGGGACCAAGGAGGGGGCCAGTATTTT
TRBJ2-7	TRBV6-2/TRBV6-3	medium-sized	TRBD1	CASTAFGTAYEQYF	TGTGCCAGCACCGCCTTTGGGACAGCCTACGAGCAGTACTTC
TRBJ2-7	TRBV27	few	TRBD1	CASSYHGTGYEQYF	TGTGCCAGCAGTTACCACGGGACAGGGTACGAGCAGTACTTC
TRBJ2-7	TRBV27	many	TRBD1	CASSLFGAGGYEQYF	TGTGCCAGCAGTTTATTCGGCGCAGGGGGCTACGAGCAGTACTTC
TRBJ2-7	TRBV12-3/TRBV12-4	many	TRBD2	CASTTSGTSEGYEQYF	TGTGCCAGCACCACATCGGGGACTAGCGAGGGCTACGAGCAGTACTTC
TRBJ1-2	TRBV20-1	-	-	CSTRDQAYDNYGYTF	TGCAGTACTAGAGATCAGGCATACGATAACTATGGCTACACCTTC
TRBJ1-4	TRBV6-1	medium-sized	-	CASSGRGYEKLFF	TGTGCCAGCAGTGGTCGCGGATACGAAAAACTGTTTTTT
TRBJ2-7	TRBV10-3	-	TRBD1	CAIIYQGDYEQYF	TGTGCCATCATTTACCAGGGGGACTACGAGCAGTACTTC
TRBJ1-2	TRBV12-3/TRBV12-4	many	-	CASSFQASRYTF	TGTGCCAGCAGTTTTCAGGCCAGCCGCTACACCTTC
TRBJ1-1	TRBV20-1	many	-	CSALRGNTEAFF	TGCAGTGCTCTCAGGGGGAACACTGAAGCTTTCTTT
TRBJ1-2	TRBV11-2	few	-	CASSQPGFYGYTF	TGTGCCAGCAGCCAACCGGGGTTCTATGGCTACACCTTC
TRBJ2-1	TRBV5-4	-	-	CASSFISSGNEQFF	TGTGCCAGCAGCTTCATCTCCTCCGGCAATGAGCAGTTCTTC
TRBJ2-1	TRBV29-1	-	-	CSFERSSLSHEQFF	TGCAGTTTCGAGCGTTCCTCCCTAAGCCATGAGCAGTTCTTC
TRBJ2-7	TRBV7-3	medium-sized	-	CASSLGAGGSYEQYF	TGTGCCAGCAGCTTAGGTGCCGGGGGCTCCTACGAGCAGTACTTC
TRBJ1-1	TRBV7-9	many	-	CASSLDNGEQSEAFF	TGTGCCAGCAGCTTAGATAACGGGGAACAGAGTGAAGCTTTCTTT
TRBJ1-1	TRBV6-5	medium-sized	-	CASSYSPDGMNTEAFF	TGTGCCAGCAGTTACTCCCCGGACGGAATGAACACTGAAGCTTTCTTT
TRBJ1-5	TRBV7-2	medium-sized	TRBD1	CASSLNRGSNQPQHF	TGTGCCAGCAGCTTAAACAGGGGAAGCAATCAGCCCCAGCATTTT
TRBJ2-1	TRBV7-9	-	TRBD1	CASSFIQGESSYNEQFF	TGTGCCAGCAGCTTTATCCAGGGGGAGAGCTCCTACAATGAGCAGTTCTTC
TRBJ2-7	TRBV20-1	few	TRBD2	CSARDLAGGPYEQYF	TGCAGTGCTAGAGATTTAGCGGGAGGGCCCTACGAGCAGTACTTC
TRBJ2-1	TRBV27	many	-	CASSLVTERANEQFF	TGTGCCAGCAGTTTAGTGACGGAAAGGGCCAATGAGCAGTTCTTC
TRBJ2-7	TRBV12-3/TRBV12-4	few	-	CASSETRSLSYEQYF	TGTGCCAGCAGTGAGACCCGATCCCTGAGCTACGAGCAGTACTTC
TRBJ2-7	TRBV11-2	many	-	CASSPVNAPGEQYF	TGTGCCAGCAGCCCCGTTAATGCACCAGGCGAGCAGTACTTC
TRBJ2-7	TRBV2	-	-	CAIKVHEMSYEQYF	TGTGCCATCAAAGTCCATGAGATGTCCTACGAGCAGTACTTC
TRBJ1-1	TRBV30	-	TRBD1	CAWSGTGGWVTEAFF	TGTGCCTGGAGCGGGACAGGGGGCTGGGTCACTGAAGCTTTCTTT
TRBJ2-7	TRBV7-9	many	TRBD1	CASSDTGTGASRDEQYF	TGTGCCAGCAGCGATACCGGGACAGGGGCTTCTAGAGACGAGCAGTACTTC
TRBJ2-2	TRBV19	medium-sized	TRBD2	CASSTTSGRLGGELFF	TGTGCCAGTAGTACGACTAGCGGGAGGCTAGGCGGGGAGCTGTTTTTT
TRBJ2-7	TRBV29-1	many	TRBD2	CSVGGLAGGLEYEQYF	TGCAGCGTGGGAGGGCTAGCGGGGGGCCTTGAATACGAGCAGTACTTC
TRBJ1-1	TRBV10-3	large	-	CAISETGTTNTEAFF	TGTGCCATCAGTGAGACTGGCACTACGAACACTGAAGCTTTCTTT
TRBJ1-2	TRBV27	many	-	CASSWSSNYGYTF	TGTGCCAGCAGTTGGAGCAGTAACTATGGCTACACCTTC
TRBJ1-2	TRBV9	medium-sized	-	CASSRGGDYGYTF	TGTGCCAGCAGTCGAGGGGGAGACTATGGCTACACCTTC
TRBJ2-5	TRBV18	medium-sized	-	CASSPQYQETQYF	TGTGCCAGCTCACCCCAGTACCAAGAGACCCAGTACTTC
TRBJ2-7	TRBV28	few	TRBD1	CASSPTGGLEQYF	TGTGCCAGCAGTCCCACAGGGGGCTTAGAGCAGTACTTC
TRBJ1-1	TRBV19	medium-sized	-	CASSYGANTEAFF	TGTGCCAGTAGCTATGGGGCGAACACTGAAGCTTTCTTT
TRBJ1-3	TRBV13	many	-	CASSLGVGEGNTIYF	TGTGCCAGCAGCTTAGGCGTTGGGGAAGGAAACACCATATATTTT
TRBJ1-3	TRBV7-9	medium-sized	TRBD1	CASSLGDRLGSSGNTIYF	TGTGCCAGCAGTCTTGGGGACAGGTTGGGCAGCTCTGGAAACACCATATATTTT
TRBJ2-1	TRBV28	many	TRBD1	CASSLVDRGNEQFF	TGTGCCAGCAGCTTAGTTGACAGGGGCAATGAGCAGTTCTTC
TRBJ2-7	TRBV19	medium-sized	-	CASSASWGLDEQYF	TGTGCCAGTAGTGCCTCTTGGGGGCTGGACGAGCAGTACTTC
TRBJ2-2	TRBV19	medium-sized	-	CASKTHAGGYAGELFF	TGTGCCAGCAAAACGCACGCAGGAGGATACGCCGGGGAGCTGTTTTTT
TRBJ2-7	TRBV2	-	TRBD1	CASRTGTGGIEQYF	TGTGCCAGTAGAACGGGGACAGGGGGAATCGAGCAGTACTTC
TRBJ2-7	TRBV12-3/TRBV12-4	medium-sized	TRBD1	CASSFFGTGYEQYF	TGTGCCAGCAGTTTTTTCGGGACAGGCTACGAGCAGTACTTC
TRBJ2-6	TRBV6-1	medium-sized	-	CASSEVGGANVLTF	TGTGCCAGCAGTGAAGTAGGGGGGGCCAACGTCCTGACTTTC
TRBJ2-7	TRBV27	medium-sized	TRBD1	CASNNRGTDYEQYF	TGTGCCAGCAACAACAGGGGGACAGACTACGAGCAGTACTTC
TRBJ1-2	TRBV20-1	few	-	CSPRQASNYGYTF	TGCAGTCCGAGACAAGCTTCTAACTATGGCTACACCTTC
TRBJ2-7	TRBV20-1	-	TRBD2	CSAGGSSGTSSYEQYF	TGCAGTGCTGGAGGTAGTTCCGGGACTAGCAGCTACGAGCAGTACTTC
TRBJ2-7	TRBV27	few	TRBD2	CASSFGGGSYEQYF	TGTGCCAGCAGTTTTGGCGGGGGCTCCTACGAGCAGTACTTC
TRBJ1-6	TRBV23-1	-	-	CASRPYLVGDFDSPLHF	TGCGCCAGCAGACCTTACTTAGTGGGGGATTTCGATTCACCCCTCCACTTT
TRBJ1-2	TRBV30	-	-	CAWNYLGGYTF	TGTGCCTGGAATTATCTTGGGGGCTACACCTTC
TRBJ2-7	TRBV6-5	-	-	CASSYSNAYEQYF	TGTGCCAGCAGTTACTCGAACGCCTACGAGCAGTACTTC
TRBJ2-2	TRBV18	large	TRBD1	CASPTGDNGELFF	TGTGCCAGCCCGACAGGGGATAACGGGGAGCTGTTTTTT
TRBJ2-7	TRBV6-6	medium-sized	-	CASSYSNPSYEQYF	TGTGCCAGCAGTTACTCGAACCCCTCCTACGAGCAGTACTTC
TRBJ1-5	TRBV7-9	medium-sized	TRBD1	CASSPTGAGYQPQHF	TGTGCCAGCAGCCCCACAGGGGCTGGGTATCAGCCCCAGCATTTT
TRBJ1-2	TRBV6-1	-	TRBD1	CASSELGQGGGYTF	TGTGCCAGCAGTGAACTTGGCCAGGGGGGGGGCTACACCTTC
TRBJ2-2	TRBV18	large	-	CAITGPNTGELFF	TGTGCCATCACGGGCCCTAACACCGGGGAGCTGTTTTTT
TRBJ2-3	TRBV27	once	TRBD2	CASNLAGEVRDTQYF	TGTGCCAGCAACCTAGCGGGAGAAGTGAGAGATACGCAGTATTTT
TRBJ1-5	TRBV7-9	few	-	CASSLCGGRNQPQHF	TGTGCCAGCAGCTTATGCGGCGGACGCAATCAGCCCCAGCATTTT